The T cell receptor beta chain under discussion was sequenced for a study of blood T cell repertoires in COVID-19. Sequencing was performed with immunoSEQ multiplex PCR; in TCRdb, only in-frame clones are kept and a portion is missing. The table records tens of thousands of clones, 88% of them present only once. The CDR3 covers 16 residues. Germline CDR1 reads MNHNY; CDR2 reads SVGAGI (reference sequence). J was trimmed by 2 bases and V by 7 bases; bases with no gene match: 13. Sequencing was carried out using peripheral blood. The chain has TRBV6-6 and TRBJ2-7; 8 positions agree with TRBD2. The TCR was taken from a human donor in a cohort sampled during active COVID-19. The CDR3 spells CASKTIRGRMTYEQYF. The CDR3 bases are TGTGCCAGCAAAACTATTCGCGGGAGGATGACCTACGAGCAGTACTTC.